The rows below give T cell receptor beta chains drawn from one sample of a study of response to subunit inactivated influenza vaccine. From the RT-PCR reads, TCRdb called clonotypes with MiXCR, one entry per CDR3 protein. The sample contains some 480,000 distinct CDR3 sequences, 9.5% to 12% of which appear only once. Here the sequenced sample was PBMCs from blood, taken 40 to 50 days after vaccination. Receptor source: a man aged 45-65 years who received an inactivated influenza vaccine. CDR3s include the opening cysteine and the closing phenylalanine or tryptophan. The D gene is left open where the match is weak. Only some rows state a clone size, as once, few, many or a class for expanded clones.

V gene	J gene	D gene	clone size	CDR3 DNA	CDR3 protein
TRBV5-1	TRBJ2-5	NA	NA	TGCGCCAGCAGCTTGGAGCAAGGGCCCTGGACCCAGTACTTC	CASSLEQGPWTQYF
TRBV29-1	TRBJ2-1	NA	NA	TGCAGCGTTTATGCTCGGCAGATCCGGAATGAGCAGTTCTTC	CSVYARQIRNEQFF
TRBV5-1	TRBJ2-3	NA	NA	TGCGCCAGCAGCTCAGGGCAGGCTACGCAGTATTTT	CASSSGQATQYF
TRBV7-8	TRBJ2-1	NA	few	TGTGCCAGCAGACCCAGGATGGCACAGTCCTACAATGAGCAGTTCTTC	CASRPRMAQSYNEQFF
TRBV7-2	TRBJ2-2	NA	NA	TGTGCCAGCAGCTTAGGTCCAGTAACGAACACCGGGGAGCTGTTTTTT	CASSLGPVTNTGELFF
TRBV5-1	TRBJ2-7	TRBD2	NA	TGCGCCAGCAGCATTACTAGCGGGAAGGGCCTCGAGCAGTACTTC	CASSITSGKGLEQYF
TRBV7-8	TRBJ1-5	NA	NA	TGTGCCAGCAGCTTAGACGCTCAGCCCCAGCATTTT	CASSLDAQPQHF
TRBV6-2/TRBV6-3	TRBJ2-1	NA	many	TGTGCCAGCAGTTACTCGATCGGCAGACCCGAGCAGTTCTTC	CASSYSIGRPEQFF
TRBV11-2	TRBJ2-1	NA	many	TGTGCCAGCAGCTTCAGGGCGGGACCTACCAATGAGCAGTTCTTC	CASSFRAGPTNEQFF
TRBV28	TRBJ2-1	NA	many	TGTGCCAGCAGGGCGGGCGGGCCCTCCTACAATGAGCAGTTCTTC	CASRAGGPSYNEQFF
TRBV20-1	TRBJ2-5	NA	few	TGCAGTGCTCTAGACGGGGACCAGTACTTC	CSALDGDQYF
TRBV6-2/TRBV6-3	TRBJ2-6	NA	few	TGTGCCAGCAGTTACAACGCAATTGGCTCTGGGGCCAACGTCCTGACTTTC	CASSYNAIGSGANVLTF
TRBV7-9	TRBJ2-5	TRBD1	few	TGTGCCAGCAGCTCGGGACAGGGAATAGAGACCCAGTACTTC	CASSSGQGIETQYF
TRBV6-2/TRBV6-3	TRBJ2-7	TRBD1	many	TGTGCCAGCAGTACGTGGGACAGCTCCTACGAGCAGTACTTC	CASSTWDSSYEQYF
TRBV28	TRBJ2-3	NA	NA	TGTGCCAGCAACCTGGGACTCACAGATACGCAGTATTTT	CASNLGLTDTQYF
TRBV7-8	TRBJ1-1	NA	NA	TGTGCCAGCAGCTTAGCGGGGAGGATGAACACTGAAGCTTTCTTT	CASSLAGRMNTEAFF
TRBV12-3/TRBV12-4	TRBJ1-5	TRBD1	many	TGTGCCAACGGACAGGGTACCCCTCAGCCCCAGCATTTT	CANGQGTPQPQHF
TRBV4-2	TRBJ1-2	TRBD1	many	TGTGCCAGCAGCCCCTCGACAGGGGAGGGCTATGGCTACACCTTC	CASSPSTGEGYGYTF
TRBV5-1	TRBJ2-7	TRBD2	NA	TGCGCCAGCAGCTGGGAGGGTTCCTACGAGCAGTACTTC	CASSWEGSYEQYF
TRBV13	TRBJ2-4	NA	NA	TGTGCCAGCAGCGACCGGCTAGCCAAAAACATTCAGTACTTC	CASSDRLAKNIQYF
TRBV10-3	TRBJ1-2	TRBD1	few	TGTGCCAGCAAGGGGACAGTCGACCTTTATAACTATGGCTACACCTTC	CASKGTVDLYNYGYTF
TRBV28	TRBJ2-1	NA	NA	TGTGCCAGCACCCCGACTGGGAGCTCCTACAATGAGCAGATCTTC	CASTPTGSSYNEQIF
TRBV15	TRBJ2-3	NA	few	TGTGCCACCAGCAGAGATCCGGCGGGCCGCACAGATACGCAGTATTTT	CATSRDPAGRTDTQYF
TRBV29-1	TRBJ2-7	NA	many	TGCAGCGTTGAGAAGGAGGTCGGACGGTCCTACGAGCAGTACTTC	CSVEKEVGRSYEQYF
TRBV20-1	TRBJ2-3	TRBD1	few	TGCAGTGCTCATCGGGGTGACAGGGGTGATACGCAGTATTTT	CSAHRGDRGDTQYF
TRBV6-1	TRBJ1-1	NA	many	TGTGCCAGCAGTCCCACGTTTCTTGAAGCTTTCTTT	CASSPTFLEAFF
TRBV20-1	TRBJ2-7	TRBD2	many	TGCAGTGCTAGAGATCAGCGCCTAGCGGGGGCCACCTACGAGCAGTACTTC	CSARDQRLAGATYEQYF
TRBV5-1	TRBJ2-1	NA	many	TGCGCCAGCAGCTTGGAACAGCATGAGCAGTTCTTC	CASSLEQHEQFF
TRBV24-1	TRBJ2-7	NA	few	TGTGCCACCAGTGTCGGGTACGAGCAGTACTTC	CATSVGYEQYF
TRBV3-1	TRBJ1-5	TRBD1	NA	TGTGCCAGCAGCCGGACAGGGGGCAGGGATCAGCCCCAGCATTTT	CASSRTGGRDQPQHF
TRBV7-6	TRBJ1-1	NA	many	TGTGCCAGCAGCTTAGGGACAGCCACTGAAGCTTTCTTT	CASSLGTATEAFF
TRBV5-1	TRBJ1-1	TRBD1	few	TGCGCCAGCAGCAGCGGACAGGGGACATTTCTGAACACTGAAGCTTTCTTT	CASSSGQGTFLNTEAFF
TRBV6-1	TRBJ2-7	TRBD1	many	TGTGCCAGCACCGCCGGGGGACAGGGAATAGGCGCTAACTCCTACGAGCAGTACTTC	CASTAGGQGIGANSYEQYF
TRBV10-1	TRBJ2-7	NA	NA	TGCGCCAGCAGTGAGTCGACGTCCCGAACAGGCGATGGCTACGAGCAGTACTTC	CASSESTSRTGDGYEQYF
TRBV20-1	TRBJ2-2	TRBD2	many	TGCAGTGCTAGAGTGTGGAAGCGGGGGGCCCAAACCGGGGAGCTGTTTTTT	CSARVWKRGAQTGELFF
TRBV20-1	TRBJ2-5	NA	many	TGCAGTGCTAGAGATCTGGAAACGGGAGTGAGGACGGGTAGTTTGGAGACCCAGTACTTC	CSARDLETGVRTGSLETQYF
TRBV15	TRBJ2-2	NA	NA	TGTGCCACCAGCAGAGCCGGGAGCAGCACCGGGGAGCTGTTTTTT	CATSRAGSSTGELFF
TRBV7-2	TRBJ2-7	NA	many	TGTGCCAGCAGCTCCCCTCTGGTTAGTCGGCAGTACTTC	CASSSPLVSRQYF
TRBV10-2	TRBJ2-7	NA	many	TGCGCCAGCAGCGGGGGGCCCTACGAGCAGTACTTC	CASSGGPYEQYF
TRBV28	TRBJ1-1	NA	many	TGTGCCAGCAGTCGCTACAGGGAGAACACTGAAGCTTTCTTT	CASSRYRENTEAFF
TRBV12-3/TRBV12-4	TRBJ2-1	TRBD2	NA	TGTGCCAGCAGTTTAGAGTCTAGCGGGGTTTACAATGAGCAGTTCTTC	CASSLESSGVYNEQFF
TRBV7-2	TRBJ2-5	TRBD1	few	TGTGCCAGCAGCTTAGGTCCGGACAGGGAGACCCAGTACTTC	CASSLGPDRETQYF
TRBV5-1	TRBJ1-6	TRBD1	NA	TGCGCCAGCAGCTCCTCGGGACAGGGGAATAATTCACCCCTCCACTTT	CASSSSGQGNNSPLHF
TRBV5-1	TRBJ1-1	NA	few	TGCGCCAGCGCCACTGGTGGGGTGAACACTGAAGCTTTCTTT	CASATGGVNTEAFF
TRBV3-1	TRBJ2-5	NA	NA	TGTGCCAGCAGCCAAGGAGCAGAGACCCAGTACTTC	CASSQGAETQYF
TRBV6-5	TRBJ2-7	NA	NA	TGTGCCAGCAGTTACTCGATCGGGACCTACGAGCAGTACTTC	CASSYSIGTYEQYF